This T cell receptor beta chain was identified in a study of T cell repertoires in cytomegalovirus infection. Across the study: HLA-B-restricted CMV epitopes that are well studied were used alongside recently identified HLA-C-restricted ones. In public TCR beta signatures, there were indications of both CMV infection and matching HLA type. The study's findings and limits: HLA-C-restricted TCR beta clonotypes specific for CMV led the ex vivo response. Pooled public TCR beta family frequency picked out CMV carriers with the relevant HLA.

As concerns this clonotype: The antigen is undetermined.

The CDR3 runs to 15 residues. With 5 bases removed from V and 0 bases from J, the gap between germline ends came to 10 bases. CDR1 and CDR2 (germline): SGHTA, FQGNSA. MiXCR was run by TCRdb on the reads, yielding one entry per CDR3 protein. The profile shows 450,000 to 650,000 distinct CDR3 sequences, 40% of them singletons. The sequence came from a human donor in good health (CMV status not recorded). Some clones in this sample may be carry-over from other donors' samples. Here the sequenced sample was cultured PBMCs, taken from culture after CMV antigen stimulation. V and J are TRBV7-2 and TRBJ2-2; D is unresolved. The CDR3 loop is CASSPRFANTGELFF. DNA of the CDR3: TGTGCCAGCAGCCCGAGGTTCGCGAACACCGGGGAGCTGTTTTTT.